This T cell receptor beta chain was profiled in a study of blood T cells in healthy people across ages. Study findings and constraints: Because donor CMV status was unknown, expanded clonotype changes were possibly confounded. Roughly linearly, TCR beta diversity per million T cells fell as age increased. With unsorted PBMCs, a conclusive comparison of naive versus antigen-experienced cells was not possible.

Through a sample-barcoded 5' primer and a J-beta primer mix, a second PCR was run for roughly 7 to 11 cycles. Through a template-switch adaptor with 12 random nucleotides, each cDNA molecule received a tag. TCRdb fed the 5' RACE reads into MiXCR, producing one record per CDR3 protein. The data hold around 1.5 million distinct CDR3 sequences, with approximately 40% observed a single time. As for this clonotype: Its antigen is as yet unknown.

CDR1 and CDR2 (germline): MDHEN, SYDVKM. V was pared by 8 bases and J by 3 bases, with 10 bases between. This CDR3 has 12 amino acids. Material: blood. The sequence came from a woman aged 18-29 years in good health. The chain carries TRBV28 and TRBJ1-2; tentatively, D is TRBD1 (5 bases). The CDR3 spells CASGDSYYGYTF. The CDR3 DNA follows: TGTGCCAGCGGCGACAGTTACTATGGCTACACCTTC.